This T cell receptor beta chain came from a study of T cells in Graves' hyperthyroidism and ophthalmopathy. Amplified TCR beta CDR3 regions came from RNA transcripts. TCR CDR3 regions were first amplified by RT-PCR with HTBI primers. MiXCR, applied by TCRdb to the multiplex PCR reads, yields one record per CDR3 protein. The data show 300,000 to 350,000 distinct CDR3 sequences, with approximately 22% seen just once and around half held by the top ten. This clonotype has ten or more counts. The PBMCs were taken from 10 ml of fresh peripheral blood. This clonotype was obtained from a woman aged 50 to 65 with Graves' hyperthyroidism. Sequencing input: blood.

Here the CDR3 DNA reads TGTGCCAGCAGCTTGCCTAGGATAATGAACACTGAAGCTTTCTTT. Its translation: CASSLPRIMNTEAFF. The chain combines TRBV5-6 with TRBJ1-1; D gene uncertain. Germline V lookup: CDR1 SGHDT, CDR2 YYEEEE. V was clipped by 1 base and J by 0 bases, with 10 bases between them. The CDR3 length is 15 residues. Combining the CDR3 with reference TRBV5-6 and TRBJ1-1 gives the whole variable domain DAGVTQSPTHLIKTRGQQVTLRCSPKSGHDTVSWYQQALGQGPQFIFQYYEEEERQRGNFPDRFSGHQFPNYSSELNVNALLLGDSALYLCASSLPRIMNTEAFFGQGTRLTVV.